This T cell receptor (beta chain) is from a study of cytotoxic CD8 clonotypes in ibrutinib-treated CLL. Study background: Of a cohort that held around 10 relapsed/refractory and some 14 treatment-naive patients, roughly 18 were IGHV unmutated.

Germline CDR1 MNHEY, CDR2 SVGAGI. Trimming cost V 2 bases and J 2 bases, with 9 bases left between them. The CDR3 runs 14 residues. Sequencing used immunoSEQ multiplex PCR; TCRdb keeps in-frame clones, though not all of them. Counted here are some 150,000 clones, around 77% occurring once; the ten biggest clones make up around 30%. There are a few counts of this clone. This sequence originates from a human donor with chronic lymphocytic leukemia. Sample: PBMCs, taken after 12 months of ibrutinib treatment. V is TRBV6-5 and J is TRBJ1-1; D gene unclear. The CDR3 spells CASSYEGSNTEAFF. The CDR3 nucleotides are TGTGCCAGCAGTTACGAGGGTTCAAACACTGAAGCTTTCTTT.